This is a list of T cell receptor beta chains from one sample in a study of blood T cell repertoires in COVID-19. The data were produced by immunoSEQ multiplex PCR, yet TCRdb's version contains in-frame clones alone and is incomplete. The sample lists about 280,000 clones, about 85% occurring once. The sample taken for sequencing was PBMCs or T cells enriched from blood (not recorded which). The receptors come from a woman aged 50 to 65 who had recovered from COVID-19. Both conserved end residues are part of each CDR3. Each record gives: V gene, D gene, J gene, clone size, CDR3 protein, CDR3 DNA. The D gene is left open where the match is weak. Clone size, where shown, is once, few, many, or a class for clones that have expanded.

TRBV28	-	TRBJ1-2	-	CASTRGGTANYGYTF	TGTGCCAGCACCAGGGGTGGTACGGCTAACTATGGCTACACCTTC
TRBV3-1/TRBV3-2	-	TRBJ1-2	-	CASSQGSNYGYTF	TGTGCCAGCAGCCAAGGGAGCAACTATGGCTACACCTTC
TRBV6-6	TRBD1	TRBJ2-1	-	CASSPTLGRRQGDYNEQFF	TGTGCCAGCAGTCCTACGTTGGGGAGGAGACAGGGGGACTACAATGAGCAGTTCTTC
TRBV5-1	-	TRBJ1-1	-	CASSVTGVSTEAFF	TGCGCCAGCAGCGTGACAGGAGTTAGCACTGAAGCTTTCTTT
TRBV7-8	-	TRBJ2-4	-	CASSLGGSRAKNIQYF	TGTGCCAGCAGCTTAGGAGGGTCGAGGGCCAAAAACATTCAGTACTTC
TRBV14	TRBD1	TRBJ1-1	once	CASSVQGYTEAFF	TGTGCCAGCAGCGTACAGGGGTATACTGAAGCTTTCTTT
TRBV14	-	TRBJ2-2	-	CASSPIGRAGTGELFF	TGTGCCAGCAGCCCCATAGGTCGGGCGGGCACCGGGGAGCTGTTTTTT
TRBV7-7	TRBD2	TRBJ2-2	-	CASSLGSGTNTGELFF	TGTGCCAGCAGCCTTGGGAGCGGGACGAACACCGGGGAGCTGTTTTTT
TRBV10-3	-	TRBJ1-2	-	CAISAGSGYGYTF	TGTGCCATCAGTGCTGGGAGCGGCTATGGCTACACCTTC
TRBV29-1	-	TRBJ2-7	-	CSVEATGSYEQYF	TGCAGCGTTGAAGCCACGGGAAGCTACGAGCAGTACTTC
TRBV29-1	TRBD1	TRBJ1-2	-	CSVRLPGQLYGYTF	TGCAGCGTCAGACTTCCGGGACAGCTTTATGGCTACACCTTC
TRBV27	-	TRBJ1-4	-	CASSLRGNAEKLFF	TGTGCCAGCAGTTTAAGAGGGAACGCTGAAAAACTGTTTTTT
TRBV19	-	TRBJ1-5	-	CASSSGRGNNQPQHF	TGTGCCAGTAGTAGCGGCAGGGGTAACAATCAGCCCCAGCATTTT
TRBV5-1	-	TRBJ1-4	-	CASRGGVATNEKLFF	TGCGCCAGCAGGGGGGGAGTCGCAACTAATGAAAAACTGTTTTTT
TRBV5-4	-	TRBJ1-1	-	CASSPRTESLRRAFF	TGTGCCAGCAGCCCGAGGACAGAATCTTTGAGACGAGCTTTCTTT
TRBV9	-	TRBJ2-7	-	CASSVGPTPGISYEQYF	TGTGCCAGCAGCGTAGGCCCAACCCCCGGGATCTCCTACGAGCAGTACTTC
TRBV18	-	TRBJ1-1	-	CASSPTGSTEAFF	TGTGCCAGCTCACCAACAGGTTCCACTGAAGCTTTCTTT
TRBV3-1/TRBV3-2	-	TRBJ1-1	few	CASSQGLNTEAFF	TGTGCCAGCAGCCAAGGTCTAAACACTGAAGCTTTCTTT
TRBV5-5	-	TRBJ2-5	-	CASSSTYNRRRDYETQYF	TGTGCCAGCAGCTCCACTTACAACAGGCGGCGCGATTATGAGACCCAGTACTTC
TRBV15	-	TRBJ2-5	-	CATSRLGTGGETQYF	TGTGCCACCAGCAGATTGGGGACCGGGGGAGAGACCCAGTACTTC
TRBV4-1	TRBD2	TRBJ2-1	-	CASSQDPGGGGEQFF	TGCGCCAGCAGCCAAGATCCGGGGGGAGGCGGTGAGCAGTTCTTC
TRBV5-5	TRBD1	TRBJ1-6	-	CASSLAPDRSNSPLHF	TGTGCCAGCAGCTTGGCACCGGACAGGTCGAATTCACCCCTCCACTTT
TRBV27	-	TRBJ1-1	-	CASSFTMNTEAFF	TGTGCCAGCAGTTTCACTATGAACACTGAAGCTTTCTTT
TRBV11-2	-	TRBJ2-3	-	CASSLDRGPSGDTQYF	TGTGCCAGCAGCTTAGACAGGGGACCATCCGGAGATACGCAGTATTTT
TRBV6-2/TRBV6-3	TRBD2	TRBJ2-2	-	CASSHGATSGTGELFF	TGTGCCAGCAGCCACGGGGCGACTAGCGGCACCGGGGAGCTGTTTTTT
TRBV13	TRBD1	TRBJ1-1	-	CASSSDRGWNTEAFF	TGTGCCAGCAGCTCGGACAGGGGATGGAACACTGAAGCTTTCTTT
TRBV19	-	TRBJ2-7	few	CASSDDNYEQYF	TGTGCCAGTAGTGACGACAACTACGAGCAGTACTTC
TRBV28	TRBD1	TRBJ1-1	-	CASSTQGFGTEAFF	TGTGCCAGCAGTACACAGGGGTTTGGGACTGAAGCTTTCTTT